One sample yielded the 14 T cell receptor beta chains listed below, sequenced in a study of shared clonotypes between healthy human individuals. Using immunoSEQ multiplex PCR, the repertoire was profiled, and TCRdb retains in-frame clones only, with some absent. The sample includes 2 million to 2.5 million clones, around 92% of them seen just once. Source material: naive CD4+ T cells from PBMCs. The sample's subset: CD45RA+ positively selected. These receptors originate from a man between 18 and 35 years old in good health. Some clones in this sample may be carry-over from other donors' samples.

The DNA of the CDR3 is TGTGCCAGCAGCTCCTCCCATCTGGGCGCCGGCTACACCTTC. Translation: CASSSSHLGAGYTF. This rearrangement joins TRBV5-6 to TRBJ1-2; D ambiguous. Germline V gene data show CDR1 as SGHDT and CDR2 as YYEEEE. V was pared by 3 bases and J by 8 bases, with 17 bases between. This CDR3 spans 14 amino acids.

This clone has a single count. This sequence joins TRBV6-4 and TRBJ1-2; no firm D call. The CDR3 contains 12 residues. Looked up from germline, CDR1 is MRHNA and CDR2 is SNTAGT. V was clipped by 2 bases and J by 4 bases, with 5 bases between them. CDR3 sequence (DNA): TGTGCCAGCAGTGACGGCGGCTATGGCTACACCTTC. This encodes CASSDGGYGYTF.

The chain's CDR3 is CASSVEGKNIQYF. The DNA of the CDR3 is TGTGCCAGCAGTGTAGAGGGGAAAAACATTCAGTACTTC. The chain carries TRBV2 and TRBJ2-4, with D possibly called TRBD1 or TRBD2 (5 bases each). Trimming shortened V by 4 bases and J by 4 bases, and 8 bases separated the two germline ends. This CDR3 contains 13 residues. CDR1 is SNHLY and CDR2 is FYNNEI in the germline V gene.

This clone was detected only a few times. In the same sample, other DNA sequences code for this CDR3. The gene calls are TRBV5-1 and TRBJ1-5; a weak D match, TRBD1 (5 bases). The CDR3 sequence is 15 residues long. Trimming left V 0 bases short and J 0 bases short, with 7 bases between. Germline assignment: CDR1 SGHRS and CDR2 YFSETQ. The CDR3 DNA reads as TGCGCCAGCAGCTTGGGGGGGTATAGCAATCAGCCCCAGCATTTT. Encoded protein: CASSLGGYSNQPQHF.

This chain links TRBV28 with TRBJ1-1; possible D gene TRBD1, 5 bases. Germline V gene sequence: CDR1 MDHEN, CDR2 SYDVKM. V lost 0 bases and J lost 6, with 14 bases in between. This CDR3 is 15 amino acids long. The CDR3 bases are TGTGCCAGCAGTTTATGGGGACGGCTTTCAGCTGAAGCTTTCTTT. This gives the protein CASSLWGRLSAEAFF.

This rearrangement joins TRBV18 to TRBJ1-4; D is perhaps TRBD1 (6 bases). With 0 bases removed from V and 12 bases from J, the gap between germline ends came to 11 bases. CDR1 KGHSH and CDR2 LQKENI come from the germline V gene. The CDR3 loop spans 13 amino acids. CDR3 protein: CASSPPNRDELFF. The CDR3 DNA is TGTGCCAGCTCACCACCGAACAGGGACGAACTGTTTTTT.

This rearrangement joins TRBV19 to TRBJ1-2; D is undetermined. CDR3 size: 13 residues. Germline V gene data show CDR1 as LNHDA and CDR2 as SQIVND (reference sequence). The germline V and J ends were trimmed by 3 bases and 5 bases, with 10 bases remaining between them. CDR3 sequence: CASSMGTPYGYTF. DNA of the CDR3: TGTGCCAGTAGTATGGGTACTCCATATGGCTACACCTTC.

The chain recombines TRBV9 with TRBJ2-7; 9 bases map to TRBD2. This CDR3 region has 15 residues. CDR1 and CDR2 from the germline V gene are SGDLS and YYNGEE. Losses at the gene ends were 3 bases for V and 4 bases for J; bases not matched to a gene: 8. CDR3 DNA: TGTGCCAGCAGCGGGCATGGTAGCGGGAGTTACGAGCAGTACTTC. Protein sequence: CASSGHGSGSYEQYF. Full variable domain (outside the CDR3, taken from reference TRBV9 and TRBJ2-7): DSGVTQTPKHLITATGQRVTLRCSPRSGDLSVYWYQQSLDQGLQFLIQYYNGEERAKGNILERFSAQQFPDLHSELNLSSLELGDSALYFCASSGHGSGSYEQYFGPGTRLTVT.

This chain connects TRBV5-5 to TRBJ2-2; 11 bases agree with TRBD2. The CDR3 spans 18 residues. Looked up from germline, CDR1 is SGHKS and CDR2 is YYEKEE (reference sequence). J gave up 5 bases and V 3 bases, and 12 bases lay outside the gene matches. CDR3 sequence: CASSSRSGRALGTGELFF. In nucleotides, the CDR3 is TGTGCCAGCAGCTCTCGTAGCGGGAGGGCCCTCGGTACCGGGGAGCTGTTTTTT.

This sequence joins TRBV13 and TRBJ2-2, with D possibly being TRBD1 (6 bases). The length of the CDR3 is 13 residues. Trimming stripped 10 bases from V and 5 bases from J, with 14 bases between. The germline V gene encodes CDR1 PRHDT and CDR2 FYEKMQ (reference sequence). This chain's CDR3 is CATLNRETGELFF. The DNA of the CDR3 is TGTGCCACCTTAAACAGGGAAACCGGGGAGCTGTTTTTT.

The chain recombines TRBV28 with TRBJ2-5; 10 bases match TRBD2. V gave up 6 bases and J gave up 2 bases; unmatched junction bases: 6. Germline assignment: CDR1 MDHEN and CDR2 SYDVKM. CDR3 size: 15 residues. CDR3 DNA: TGTGCCAGCAGCTCTAGCGGGAGCGGTCAAGAGACCCAGTACTTC. Its protein product is CASSSSGSGQETQYF.

The rearrangement joins TRBV5-1 to TRBJ2-1; D call uncertain. Trimming stripped 2 bases from V and 1 base from J, with 7 bases between. In germline, CDR1 is SGHRS, CDR2 YFSETQ. The CDR3 is 14 residues long. Here the CDR3 reads CASSLSESYNEQFF. Written as DNA, the CDR3 is TGCGCCAGCAGCTTATCGGAGTCCTACAATGAGCAGTTCTTC.

The CDR3 DNA reads as TGTGCCAGCTGGAGGCGGTCTACAGATACGCAGTATTTT. It yields the protein CASWRRSTDTQYF. J is TRBJ2-3 and V is TRBV6-1; D perhaps matches TRBD2 (5 bases). Trimming removed 8 bases at V and 3 bases at J, with 12 bases between. Germline-derived CDR1 and CDR2 are MNHNS and SASEGT. The CDR3 is 13 residues long.

This rearrangement joins TRBV7-2 to TRBJ2-5; D remains ambiguous. Germline V lookup: CDR1 SGHTA, CDR2 FQGNSA. The germline V and J ends were trimmed by 6 bases and 5 bases, with 13 bases remaining between them. The length of the CDR3 is 13 residues. The CDR3 protein is CASRRNLGETQYF. The CDR3 nucleotides are TGTGCCAGCAGGAGGAACCTGGGGGAGACCCAGTACTTC.